This T cell receptor beta chain was profiled in a study of T-cell reconstitution after alpha-beta-depleted transplantation in children. Study-wide results and limits: As was reported, about two months after transplant, alpha-beta T cells came from several hundred expanded graft clones.

V was clipped by 3 bases and J by 8 bases, with 11 bases between them. Germline CDR1 reads SQVTM; CDR2 reads ANQGSEA. The CDR3 runs to 12 residues. Concerning this clonotype itself: Its specificity is not known.

During its preparation, the TCRbeta library received unique molecular identifiers. TCRdb passed the PCR reads through MiXCR, listing each CDR3 protein once. The sample carries about 440,000 distinct CDR3 sequences, over 40% recorded once. The sequence was obtained from a girl aged 2-15 years with aplastic anemia, due to receive a stem cell transplant. The rearrangement joins TRBV29-1 to TRBJ2-1, with D possibly TRBD1 on 6 matching bases. Sequenced material: PBMCs, taken before TCRalphabeta/CD19-depleted stem cell transplant. The CDR3 DNA reads TGCAGCGTTGACAGGGGCGGCTATGAGCAGTTCTTC. Protein sequence: CSVDRGGYEQFF.